The sample holds many counts of the clone carrying this TCR beta chain. This record comes from a study of tumor-infiltrating lymphocytes in primary liver carcinoma. Trimming cost V 3 bases and J 11 bases, with 13 bases left between them. The CDR3 extends over 13 amino acids. Germline V gene lookup returns CDR1 KGHDR and CDR2 SFDVKD. Total RNA and DNA came together from approximately 20-30 mg of bulk tissue without cell sorting. With 500 to 650 ng total RNA as template and a constant-region primer, TCR beta cDNA was made. Libraries for TCR beta were built through three nested multiplex PCR rounds, which together made up a slightly modified ARM-PCR procedure. TRBV1-TRBV30 forward primers and a C-beta reverse primer were used in the first two PCR rounds, which each ran for around 11 cycles. TCRdb reprocessed the multiplex PCR reads with MiXCR, giving one entry per CDR3 protein. There are approximately 46,000 distinct CDR3 sequences in the sample; 75% occur only once, and around two fifths lies in the top ten.

The chain recombines TRBV24-1 with TRBJ1-5; no definite D call. This TCR was sampled from a woman aged 25 to 39 with primary liver carcinoma and hepatitis B virus infection. The source material was tumor-adjacent normal liver tissue. The CDR3 bases are TGTGCCACCAGTGATCCCCACCGTGAGTCCCAGCATTTT. Its translation: CATSDPHRESQHF.